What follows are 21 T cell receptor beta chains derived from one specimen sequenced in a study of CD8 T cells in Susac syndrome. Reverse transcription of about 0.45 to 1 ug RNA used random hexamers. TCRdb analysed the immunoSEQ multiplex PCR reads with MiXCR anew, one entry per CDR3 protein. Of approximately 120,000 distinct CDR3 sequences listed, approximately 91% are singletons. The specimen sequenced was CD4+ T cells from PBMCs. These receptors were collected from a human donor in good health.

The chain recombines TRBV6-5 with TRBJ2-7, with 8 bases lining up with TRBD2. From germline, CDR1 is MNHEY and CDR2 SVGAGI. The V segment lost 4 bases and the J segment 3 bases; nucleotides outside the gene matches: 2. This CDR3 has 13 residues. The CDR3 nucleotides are TGTGCCAGCAGTTGGAGCGGGAGCTACGAGCAGTACTTC. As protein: CASSWSGSYEQYF.

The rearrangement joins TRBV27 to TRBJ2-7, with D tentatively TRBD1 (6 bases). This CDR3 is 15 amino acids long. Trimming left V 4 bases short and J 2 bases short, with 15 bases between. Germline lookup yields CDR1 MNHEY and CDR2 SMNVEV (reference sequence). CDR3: CASSYQPDSPYEQYF. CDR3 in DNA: TGTGCCAGCAGTTATCAGCCGGACAGTCCCTACGAGCAGTACTTC.

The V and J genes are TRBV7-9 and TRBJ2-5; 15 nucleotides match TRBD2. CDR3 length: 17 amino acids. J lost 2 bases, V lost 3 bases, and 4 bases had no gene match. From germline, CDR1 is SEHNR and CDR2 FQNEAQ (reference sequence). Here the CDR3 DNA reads TGTGCCAGCAGCTTGGGGACTAGCGGGGGGACTCAAGAGACCCAGTACTTC. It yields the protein CASSLGTSGGTQETQYF.

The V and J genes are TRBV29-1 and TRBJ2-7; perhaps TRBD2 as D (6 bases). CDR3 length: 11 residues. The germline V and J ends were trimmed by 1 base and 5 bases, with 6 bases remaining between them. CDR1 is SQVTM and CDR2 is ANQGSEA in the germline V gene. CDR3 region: CSVEGGDEQYF. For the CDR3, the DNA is TGCAGCGTTGAAGGGGGGGACGAGCAGTACTTC.

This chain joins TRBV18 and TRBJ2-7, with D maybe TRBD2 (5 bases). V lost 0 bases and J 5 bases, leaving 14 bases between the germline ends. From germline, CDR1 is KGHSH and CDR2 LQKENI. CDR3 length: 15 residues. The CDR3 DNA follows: TGTGCCAGCTCACCACCGGGAGACGCCGGGGACGAGCAGTACTTC. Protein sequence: CASSPPGDAGDEQYF.

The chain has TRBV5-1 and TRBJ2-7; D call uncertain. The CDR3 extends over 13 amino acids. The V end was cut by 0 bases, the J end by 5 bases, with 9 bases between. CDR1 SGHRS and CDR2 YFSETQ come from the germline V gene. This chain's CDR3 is CASSLVGRDEQYF. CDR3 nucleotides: TGCGCCAGCAGCTTGGTAGGGCGTGACGAGCAGTACTTC. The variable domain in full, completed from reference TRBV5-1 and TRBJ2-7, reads KAGVTQTPRYLIKTRGQQVTLSCSPISGHRSVSWYQQTPGQGLQFLFEYFSETQRNKGNFPGRFSGRQFSNSRSEMNVSTLELGDSALYLCASSLVGRDEQYFGPGTRLTVT.

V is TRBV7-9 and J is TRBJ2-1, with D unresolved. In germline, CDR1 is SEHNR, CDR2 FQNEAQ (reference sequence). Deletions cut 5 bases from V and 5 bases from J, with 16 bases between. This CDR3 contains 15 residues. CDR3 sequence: CASSETGSLNNEQFF. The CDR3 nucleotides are TGTGCCAGCAGCGAAACCGGCAGCTTAAACAATGAGCAGTTCTTC.

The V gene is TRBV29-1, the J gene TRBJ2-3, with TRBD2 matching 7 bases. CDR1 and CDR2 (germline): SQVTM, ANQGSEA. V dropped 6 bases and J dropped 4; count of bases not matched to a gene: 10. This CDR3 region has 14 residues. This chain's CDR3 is CSVEFWRESDTQYF. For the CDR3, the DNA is TGCAGCGTGGAATTCTGGCGGGAGTCAGATACGCAGTATTTT.

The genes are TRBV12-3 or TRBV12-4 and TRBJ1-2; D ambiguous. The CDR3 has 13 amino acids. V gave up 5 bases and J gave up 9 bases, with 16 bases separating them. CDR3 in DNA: TGTGCCAGCAGTCTGCGGAGATTCGATCGCTACACCTTC. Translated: CASSLRRFDRYTF.

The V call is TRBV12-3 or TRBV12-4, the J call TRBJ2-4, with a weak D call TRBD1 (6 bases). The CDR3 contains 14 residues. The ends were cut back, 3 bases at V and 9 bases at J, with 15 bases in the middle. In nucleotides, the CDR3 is TGTGCCAGCAGTTTGGGGGCTGCCGCCGGCATTCAGTACTTC. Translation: CASSLGAAAGIQYF.

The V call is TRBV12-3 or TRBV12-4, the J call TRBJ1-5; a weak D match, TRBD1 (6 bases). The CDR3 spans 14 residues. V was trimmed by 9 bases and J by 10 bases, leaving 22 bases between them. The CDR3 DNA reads TGTGCCAGGAGGACAGCGACAAGCATCCGACCCCAGCATTTT. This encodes CARRTATSIRPQHF.

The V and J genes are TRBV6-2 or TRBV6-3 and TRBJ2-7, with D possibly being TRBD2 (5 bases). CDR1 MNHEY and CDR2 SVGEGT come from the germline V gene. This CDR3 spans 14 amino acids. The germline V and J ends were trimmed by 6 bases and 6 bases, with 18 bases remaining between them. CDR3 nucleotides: TGTGCCAGCAGCCGAAAGGAGGTCGTGGGCGAGCAGTACTTC. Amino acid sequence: CASSRKEVVGEQYF.

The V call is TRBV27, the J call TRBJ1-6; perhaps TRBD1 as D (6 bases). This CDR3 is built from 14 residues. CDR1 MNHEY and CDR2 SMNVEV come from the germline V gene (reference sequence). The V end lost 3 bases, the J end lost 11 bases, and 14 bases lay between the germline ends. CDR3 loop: CASSFGRGTAPLHF. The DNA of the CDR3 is TGTGCCAGCAGTTTTGGCAGGGGCACAGCACCCCTCCACTTT.

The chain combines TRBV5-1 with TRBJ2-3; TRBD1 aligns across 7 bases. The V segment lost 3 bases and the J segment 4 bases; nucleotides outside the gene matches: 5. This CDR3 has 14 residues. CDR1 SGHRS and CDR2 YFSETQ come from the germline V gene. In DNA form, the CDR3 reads TGCGCCAGCAGCTCGACAGGGACAGCAGATACGCAGTATTTT. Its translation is CASSSTGTADTQYF.

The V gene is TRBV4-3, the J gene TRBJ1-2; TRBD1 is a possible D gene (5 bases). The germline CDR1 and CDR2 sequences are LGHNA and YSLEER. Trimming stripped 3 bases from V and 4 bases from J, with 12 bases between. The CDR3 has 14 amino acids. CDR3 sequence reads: CASSQGRATYGYTF. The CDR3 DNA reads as TGCGCCAGCAGCCAGGGCAGGGCGACCTATGGCTACACCTTC.

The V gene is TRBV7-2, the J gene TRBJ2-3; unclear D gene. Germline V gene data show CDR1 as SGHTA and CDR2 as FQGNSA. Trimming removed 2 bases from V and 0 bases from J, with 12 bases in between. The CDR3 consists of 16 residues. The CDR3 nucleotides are TGTGCCAGCAGCTTAACCGTAACGGCTAGCACAGATACGCAGTATTTT. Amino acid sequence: CASSLTVTASTDTQYF. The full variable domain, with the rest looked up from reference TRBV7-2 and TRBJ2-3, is GAGVSQSPSNKVTEKGKDVELRCDPISGHTALYWYRQSLGQGLEFLIYFQGNSAPDKSGLPSDRFSAERTGGSVSTLTIQRTQQEDSAVYLCASSLTVTASTDTQYFGPGTRLTVL.

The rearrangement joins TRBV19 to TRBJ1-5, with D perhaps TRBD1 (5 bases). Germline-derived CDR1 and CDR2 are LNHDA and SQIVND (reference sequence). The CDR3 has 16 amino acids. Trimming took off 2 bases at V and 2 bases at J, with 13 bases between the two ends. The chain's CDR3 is CASSIWRGGGNQPQHF. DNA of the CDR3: TGTGCCAGTAGTATATGGCGGGGCGGGGGCAATCAGCCCCAGCATTTT.

The CDR3 is CAWSDSGYTGELFF. The DNA of the CDR3 is TGTGCCTGGAGTGATAGCGGCTACACCGGGGAGCTGTTTTTT. The rearrangement links TRBV30 to TRBJ2-2; tentatively, D is TRBD2 (6 bases). Deletions cut 1 base from V and 3 bases from J, with 9 bases between. CDR3 size: 14 residues. Germline CDR1 is GTSNPN and CDR2 is SVGIG (reference sequence).

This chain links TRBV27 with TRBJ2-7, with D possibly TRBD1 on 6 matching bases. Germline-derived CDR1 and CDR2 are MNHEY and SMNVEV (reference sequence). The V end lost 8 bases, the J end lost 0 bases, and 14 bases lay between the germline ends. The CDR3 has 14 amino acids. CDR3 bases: TGTGCCAGCGGCTCCGGCAGGGGCTCCTACGAGCAGTACTTC. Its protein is CASGSGRGSYEQYF.

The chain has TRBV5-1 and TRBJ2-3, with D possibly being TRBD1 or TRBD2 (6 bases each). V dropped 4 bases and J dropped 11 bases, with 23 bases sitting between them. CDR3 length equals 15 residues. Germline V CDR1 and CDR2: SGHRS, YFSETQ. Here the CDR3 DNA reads TGCGCCAGCAGCCTGGAAGGGGGGCCCCCGTTTGTGCAGTATTTT. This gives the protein CASSLEGGPPFVQYF.

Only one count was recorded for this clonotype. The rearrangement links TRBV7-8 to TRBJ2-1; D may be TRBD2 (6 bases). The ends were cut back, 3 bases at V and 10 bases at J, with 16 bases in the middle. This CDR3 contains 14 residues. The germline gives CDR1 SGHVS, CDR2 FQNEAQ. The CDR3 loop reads CASSFETSLLEQFF. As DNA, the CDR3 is TGTGCCAGCAGCTTTGAAACTAGCCTTCTAGAGCAGTTCTTC.